This is a list of T cell receptor beta chains from one sample in a study of CXCR3-negative and CXCR3-positive naive CD8 T cells. TCRdb reprocessed the 5' RACE reads; each CDR3 protein has one entry and no DNA is given. The sample's table shows under 65,000 distinct CDR3 sequences. Source material: memory CD8+ T cells from blood. The source of these receptors is a human donor in good health. Some clones in this sample may be carry-over from other donors' samples. CDR3s include the opening cysteine and the closing phenylalanine or tryptophan.

J gene | V gene | CDR3 length | CDR3 protein
TRBJ2-1 | TRBV29-1 | 13 | CSVQGSLMDEQFF
TRBJ2-2 | TRBV2 | 17 | CASRPRQGGTNTGELFF
TRBJ2-1 | TRBV4-1 | 16 | CASSQVSLVGGNEQFF
TRBJ2-1 | TRBV6-6 | 17 | CASSPFRLAGEVNEQFF
TRBJ2-7 | TRBV7-9 | 16 | CASSYNRGPLAYEQYF
TRBJ1-4 | TRBV4-3 | 20 | CASSQIGQSFSETTDEKLFF
TRBJ1-2 | TRBV19 | 12 | CAGIGTGGGYTF
TRBJ2-3 | TRBV2 | 16 | CASSSRVDTSTDTQYF
TRBJ2-7 | TRBV7-3 | 14 | CASSSSGGSYEQYF
TRBJ2-7 | TRBV29-1 | 14 | CSVGREASSYEQYF